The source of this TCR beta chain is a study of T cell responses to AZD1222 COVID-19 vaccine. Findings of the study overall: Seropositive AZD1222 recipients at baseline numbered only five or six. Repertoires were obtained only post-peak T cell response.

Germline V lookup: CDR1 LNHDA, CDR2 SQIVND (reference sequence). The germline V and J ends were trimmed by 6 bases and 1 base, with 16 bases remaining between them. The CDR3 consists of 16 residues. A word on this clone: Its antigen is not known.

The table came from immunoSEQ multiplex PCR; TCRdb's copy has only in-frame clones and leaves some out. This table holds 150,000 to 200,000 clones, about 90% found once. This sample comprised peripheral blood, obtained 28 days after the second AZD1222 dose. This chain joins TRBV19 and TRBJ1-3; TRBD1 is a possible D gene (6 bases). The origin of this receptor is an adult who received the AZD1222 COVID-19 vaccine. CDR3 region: CASRRQAYGSGNTIYF. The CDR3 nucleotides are TGTGCCAGTAGGAGACAGGCATATGGGTCTGGAAACACCATATATTTT.